The next 6 T cell receptor beta chains were all read from a single sample in a study of T cells in tuberculosis. Sequencing was performed with immunoSEQ multiplex PCR; in TCRdb, only in-frame clones are kept and a portion is missing. Of fewer than 35,000 clones detected, roughly 94% appear once; the ten largest clones hold 6.5% to 8%. The source material was PBMCs. These receptors all stem from a donor aged 10 to 29 with latent tuberculosis or without tuberculosis infection.

The chain is built from TRBV11-2 and TRBJ2-3; no clear D. The V and J ends lost 6 bases and 0 bases respectively, with 10 bases between them. The CDR3 is 14 amino acids. The germline CDR1 and CDR2 sequences are SGHAT and FQNNGV. The CDR3 sequence is CASSDTWSTDTQYF. In DNA, the CDR3 is TGTGCCAGCAGTGACACTTGGAGCACAGATACGCAGTATTTT.

The gene calls are TRBV29-1 and TRBJ1-1, with TRBD1 matching over 8 bases. The CDR3 consists of 12 residues. V gave up 6 bases and J gave up 7 bases; unmatched junction bases: 7. CDR1 and CDR2 from the germline V gene are SQVTM and ANQGSEA. CDR3 bases: TGCAGCGTCGCGGACAGGGTAGGTGAAGCTTTCTTT. Protein: CSVADRVGEAFF.

J is TRBJ2-7 and V is TRBV4-1, with 7 bases fitting TRBD1. Germline lookup yields CDR1 MGHRA and CDR2 YSYEKL. CDR3 size: 16 residues. V lost 1 base to trimming and J lost 2 bases; unmatched junction nucleotides: 8. The CDR3 loop is CASSQGSPGQTYEQYF. The CDR3 bases are TGCGCCAGCAGCCAAGGTTCTCCGGGACAGACCTACGAGCAGTACTTC.

This clone occurred a few times. The rearrangement joins TRBV9 to TRBJ2-3; 7 bases match TRBD1. CDR3 length: 16 residues. In germline, CDR1 is SGDLS, CDR2 YYNGEE. V lost 4 bases to trimming and J lost 2 bases; unmatched junction nucleotides: 10. The CDR3 sequence is CASSQRSGQYTDTQYF. The CDR3 nucleotides read TGTGCCAGCAGCCAAAGATCGGGACAGTACACAGATACGCAGTATTTT.

V usage is TRBV5-1 and J usage is TRBJ2-7; D not certain. The CDR3 sequence is 13 residues long. Germline V gene sequence: CDR1 SGHRS, CDR2 YFSETQ. V lost 0 bases and J lost 0, with 4 bases in between. The CDR3 region has the DNA TGCGCCAGCAGCTTGGGGGCCTCCTACGAGCAGTACTTC. Its protein is CASSLGASYEQYF.

The chain couples TRBV2 to TRBJ2-7; D gene unclear. CDR1 and CDR2 (germline): SNHLY, FYNNEI. Trimming left V 0 bases short and J 3 bases short, with 12 bases between. The CDR3 runs 15 residues. CDR3 DNA: TGTGCCAGCAGTGAAGCTGGCGGAAAATACTACGAGCAGTACTTC. Protein sequence: CASSEAGGKYYEQYF.